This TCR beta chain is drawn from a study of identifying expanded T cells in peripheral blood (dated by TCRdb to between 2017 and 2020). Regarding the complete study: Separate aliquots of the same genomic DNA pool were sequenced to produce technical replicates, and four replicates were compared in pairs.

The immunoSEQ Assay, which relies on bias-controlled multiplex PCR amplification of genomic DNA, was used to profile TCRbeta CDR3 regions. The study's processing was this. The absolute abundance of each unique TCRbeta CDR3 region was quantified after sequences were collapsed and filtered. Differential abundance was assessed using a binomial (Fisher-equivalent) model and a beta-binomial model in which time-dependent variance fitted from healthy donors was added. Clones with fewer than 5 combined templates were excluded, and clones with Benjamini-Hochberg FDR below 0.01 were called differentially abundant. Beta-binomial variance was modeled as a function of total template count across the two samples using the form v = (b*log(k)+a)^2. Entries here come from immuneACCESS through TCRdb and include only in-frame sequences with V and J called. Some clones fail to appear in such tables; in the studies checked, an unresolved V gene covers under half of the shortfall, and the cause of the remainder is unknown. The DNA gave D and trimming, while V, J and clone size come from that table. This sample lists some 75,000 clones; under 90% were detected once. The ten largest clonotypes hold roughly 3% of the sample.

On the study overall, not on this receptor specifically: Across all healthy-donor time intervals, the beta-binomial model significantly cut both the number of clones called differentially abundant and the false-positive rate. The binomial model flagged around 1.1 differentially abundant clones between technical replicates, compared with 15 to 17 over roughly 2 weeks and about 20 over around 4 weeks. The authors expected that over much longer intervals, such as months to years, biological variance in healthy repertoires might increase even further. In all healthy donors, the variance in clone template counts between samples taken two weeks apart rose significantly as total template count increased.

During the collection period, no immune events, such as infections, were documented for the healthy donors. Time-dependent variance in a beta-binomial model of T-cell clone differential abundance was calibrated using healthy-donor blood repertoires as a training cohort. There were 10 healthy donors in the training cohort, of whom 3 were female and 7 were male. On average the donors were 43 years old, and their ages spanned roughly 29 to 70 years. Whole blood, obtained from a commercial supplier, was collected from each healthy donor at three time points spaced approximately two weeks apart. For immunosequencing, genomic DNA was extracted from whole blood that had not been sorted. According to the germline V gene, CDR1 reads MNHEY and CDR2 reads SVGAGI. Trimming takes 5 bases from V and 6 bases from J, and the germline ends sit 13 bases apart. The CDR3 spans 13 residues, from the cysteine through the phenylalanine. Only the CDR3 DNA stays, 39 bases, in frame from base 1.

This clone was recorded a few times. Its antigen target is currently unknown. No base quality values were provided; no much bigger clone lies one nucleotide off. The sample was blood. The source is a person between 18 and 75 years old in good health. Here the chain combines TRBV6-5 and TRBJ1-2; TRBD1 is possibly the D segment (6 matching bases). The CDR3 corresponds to CASSQAQGHGYTF. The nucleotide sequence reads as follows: TGTGCCAGCAGTCAAGCACAGGGACATGGCTACACCTTC.